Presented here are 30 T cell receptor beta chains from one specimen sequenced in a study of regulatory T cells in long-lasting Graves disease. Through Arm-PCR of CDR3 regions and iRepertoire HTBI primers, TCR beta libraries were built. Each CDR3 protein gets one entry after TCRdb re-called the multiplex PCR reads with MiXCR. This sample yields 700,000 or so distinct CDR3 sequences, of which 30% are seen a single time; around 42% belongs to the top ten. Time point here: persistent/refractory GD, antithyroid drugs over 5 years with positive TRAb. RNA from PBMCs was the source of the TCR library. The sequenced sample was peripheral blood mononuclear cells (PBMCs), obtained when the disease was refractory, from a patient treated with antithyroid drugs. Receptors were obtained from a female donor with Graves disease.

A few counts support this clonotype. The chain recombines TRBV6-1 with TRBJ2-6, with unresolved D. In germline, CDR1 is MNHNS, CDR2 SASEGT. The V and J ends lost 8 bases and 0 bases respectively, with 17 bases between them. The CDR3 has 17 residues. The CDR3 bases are TGTGCCAGCGGCCGGTGGGCCAAGAGCTCTGGGGCCAACGTCCTGACTTTC. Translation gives CASGRWAKSSGANVLTF.

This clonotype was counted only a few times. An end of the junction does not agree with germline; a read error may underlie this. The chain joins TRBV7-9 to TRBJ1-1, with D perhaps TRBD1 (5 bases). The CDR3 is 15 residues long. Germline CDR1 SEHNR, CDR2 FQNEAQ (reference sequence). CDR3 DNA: TGTGCCAGCAGTTTAGGTGCAGGGAGGGACACTGAAGCTTTCTTT. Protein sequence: CASSLGAGRDTEAFF.

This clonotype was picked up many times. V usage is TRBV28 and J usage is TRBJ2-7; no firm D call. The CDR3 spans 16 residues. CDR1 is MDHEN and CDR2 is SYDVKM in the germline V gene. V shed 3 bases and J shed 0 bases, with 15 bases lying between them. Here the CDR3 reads CASSFLGSEASYEQYF. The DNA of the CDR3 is TGTGCCAGCAGTTTCCTCGGGTCAGAAGCCTCCTACGAGCAGTACTTC.

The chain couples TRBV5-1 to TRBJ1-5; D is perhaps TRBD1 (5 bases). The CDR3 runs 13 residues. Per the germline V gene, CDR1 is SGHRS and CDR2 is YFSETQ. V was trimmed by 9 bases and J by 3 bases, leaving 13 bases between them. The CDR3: CATSRQPNQPQHF. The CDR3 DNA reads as TGCGCCACCTCCCGACAGCCCAATCAGCCCCAGCATTTT.

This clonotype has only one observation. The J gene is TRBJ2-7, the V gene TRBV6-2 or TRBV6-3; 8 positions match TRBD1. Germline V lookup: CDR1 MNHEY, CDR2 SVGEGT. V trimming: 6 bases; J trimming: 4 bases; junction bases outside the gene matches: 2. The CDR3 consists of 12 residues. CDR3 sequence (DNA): TGTGCCAGCAGAAGGACAGGGTACGAGCAGTACTTC. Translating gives CASRRTGYEQYF.

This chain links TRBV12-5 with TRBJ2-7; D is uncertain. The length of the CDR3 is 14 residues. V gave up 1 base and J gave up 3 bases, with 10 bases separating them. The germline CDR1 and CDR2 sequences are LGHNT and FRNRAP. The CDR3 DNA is TGTGCTAGTGGTTTGGACCGGGCCAACTACGAGCAGTACTTC. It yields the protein CASGLDRANYEQYF. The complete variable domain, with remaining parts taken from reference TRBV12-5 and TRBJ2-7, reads DARVTQTPRHKVTEMGQEVTMRCQPILGHNTVFWYRQTMMQGLELLAYFRNRAPLDDSGMPKDRFSAEMPDATLATLKIQPSEPRDSAVYFCASGLDRANYEQYFGPGTRLTVT.

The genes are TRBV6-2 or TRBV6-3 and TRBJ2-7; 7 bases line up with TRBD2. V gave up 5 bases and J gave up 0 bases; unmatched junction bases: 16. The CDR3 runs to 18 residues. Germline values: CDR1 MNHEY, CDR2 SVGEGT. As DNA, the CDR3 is TGTGCCAGCAGTGGACTTTCACTTAGCGGGTTAAGCTCCTACGAGCAGTACTTC. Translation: CASSGLSLSGLSSYEQYF.

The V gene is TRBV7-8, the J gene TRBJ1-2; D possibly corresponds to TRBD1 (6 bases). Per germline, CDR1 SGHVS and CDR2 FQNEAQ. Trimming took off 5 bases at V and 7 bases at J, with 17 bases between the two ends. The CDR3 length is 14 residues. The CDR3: CASSGGAGVGGYTF. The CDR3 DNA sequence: TGTGCCAGCAGCGGCGGGGCAGGGGTGGGTGGCTACACCTTC. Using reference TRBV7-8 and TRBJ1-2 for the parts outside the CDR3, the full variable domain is GAGVSQSPRYKVAKRGQDVALRCDPISGHVSLFWYQQALGQGPEFLTYFQNEAQLDKSGLPSDRFFAERPEGSVSTLKIQRTQQEDSAVYLCASSGGAGVGGYTFGSGTRLTVV.

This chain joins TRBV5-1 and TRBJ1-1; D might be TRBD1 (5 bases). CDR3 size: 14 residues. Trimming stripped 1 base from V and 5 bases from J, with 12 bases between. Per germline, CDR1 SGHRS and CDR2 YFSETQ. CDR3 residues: CASSLTGVLTEAFF. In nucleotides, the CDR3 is TGCGCCAGCAGCTTGACAGGAGTCTTAACTGAAGCTTTCTTT. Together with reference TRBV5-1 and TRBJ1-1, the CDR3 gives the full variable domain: KAGVTQTPRYLIKTRGQQVTLSCSPISGHRSVSWYQQTPGQGLQFLFEYFSETQRNKGNFPGRFSGRQFSNSRSEMNVSTLELGDSALYLCASSLTGVLTEAFFGQGTRLTVV.

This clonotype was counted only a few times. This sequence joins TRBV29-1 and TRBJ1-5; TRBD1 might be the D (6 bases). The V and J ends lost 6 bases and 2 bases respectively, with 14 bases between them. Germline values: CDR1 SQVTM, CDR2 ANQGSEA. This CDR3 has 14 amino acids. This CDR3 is CSVAGQKGNQPQHF. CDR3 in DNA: TGCAGCGTCGCAGGACAGAAGGGCAATCAGCCCCAGCATTTT.

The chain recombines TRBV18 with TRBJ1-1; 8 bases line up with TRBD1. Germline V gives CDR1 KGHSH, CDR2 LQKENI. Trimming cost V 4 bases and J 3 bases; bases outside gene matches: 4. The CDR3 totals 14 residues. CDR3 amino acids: CASSHSTGDTEAFF. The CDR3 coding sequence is TGTGCCAGCTCACACTCGACAGGGGACACTGAAGCTTTCTTT.

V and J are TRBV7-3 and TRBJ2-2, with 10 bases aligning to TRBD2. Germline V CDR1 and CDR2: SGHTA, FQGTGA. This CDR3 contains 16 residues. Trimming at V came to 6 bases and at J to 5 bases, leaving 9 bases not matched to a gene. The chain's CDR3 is CASRGLAQWGTGELFF. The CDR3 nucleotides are TGTGCCAGCAGGGGACTAGCGCAGTGGGGAACCGGGGAGCTGTTTTTT.

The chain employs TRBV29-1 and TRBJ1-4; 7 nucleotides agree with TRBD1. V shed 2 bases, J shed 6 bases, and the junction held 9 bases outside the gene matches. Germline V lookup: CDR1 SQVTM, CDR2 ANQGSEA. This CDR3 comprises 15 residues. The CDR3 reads CSVEISGQPHEKLFF. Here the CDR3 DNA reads TGCAGCGTTGAAATCTCGGGACAGCCGCATGAAAAACTGTTTTTT. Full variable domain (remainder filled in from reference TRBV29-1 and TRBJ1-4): SAVISQKPSRDICQRGTSLTIQCQVDSQVTMMFWYRQQPGQSLTLIATANQGSEATYESGFVIDKFPISRPNLTFSTLTVSNMSPEDSSIYLCSVEISGQPHEKLFFGSGTQLSVL.

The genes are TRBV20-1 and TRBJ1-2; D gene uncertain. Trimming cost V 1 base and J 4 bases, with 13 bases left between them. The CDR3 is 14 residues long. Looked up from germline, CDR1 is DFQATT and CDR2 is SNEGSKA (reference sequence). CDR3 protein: CSARVNHEGYGYTF. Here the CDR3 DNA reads TGCAGTGCTAGAGTTAACCATGAAGGCTATGGCTACACCTTC.

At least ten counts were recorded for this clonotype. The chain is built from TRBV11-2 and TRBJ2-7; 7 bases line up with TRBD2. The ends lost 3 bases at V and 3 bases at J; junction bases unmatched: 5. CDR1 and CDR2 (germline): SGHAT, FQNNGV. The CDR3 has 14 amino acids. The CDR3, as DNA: TGTGCCAGCAGCTTGGTAGCGGGTGTCTACGAGCAGTACTTC. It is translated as CASSLVAGVYEQYF.

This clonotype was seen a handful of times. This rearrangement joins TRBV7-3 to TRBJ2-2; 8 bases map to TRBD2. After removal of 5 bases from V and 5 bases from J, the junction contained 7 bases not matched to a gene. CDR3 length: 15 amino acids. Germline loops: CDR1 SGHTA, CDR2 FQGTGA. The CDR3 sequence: CASSPAGGKTGELFF. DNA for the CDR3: TGTGCCAGCAGCCCGGCGGGGGGCAAGACCGGGGAGCTGTTTTTT.

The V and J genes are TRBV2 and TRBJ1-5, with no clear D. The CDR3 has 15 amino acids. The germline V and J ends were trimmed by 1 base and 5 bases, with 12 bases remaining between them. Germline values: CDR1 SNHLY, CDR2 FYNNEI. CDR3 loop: CASSEGQRLDQPQHF. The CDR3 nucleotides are TGTGCCAGCAGTGAAGGACAAAGGTTGGATCAGCCCCAGCATTTT.

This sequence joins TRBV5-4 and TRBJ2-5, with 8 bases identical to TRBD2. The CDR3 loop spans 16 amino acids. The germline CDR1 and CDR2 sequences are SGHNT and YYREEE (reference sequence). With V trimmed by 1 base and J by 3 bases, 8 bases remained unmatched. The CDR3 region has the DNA TGTGCCAGCAGCTTGTTAAGCGGGAGAGTGGAAGAGACCCAGTACTTC. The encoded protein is CASSLLSGRVEETQYF.

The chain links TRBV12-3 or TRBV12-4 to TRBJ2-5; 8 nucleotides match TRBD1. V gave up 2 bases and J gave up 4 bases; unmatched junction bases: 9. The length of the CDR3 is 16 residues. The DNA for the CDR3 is TGTGCCAGCAGTTTATTAGGACAGGGTCACCGAGAGACCCAGTACTTC. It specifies CASSLLGQGHRETQYF.

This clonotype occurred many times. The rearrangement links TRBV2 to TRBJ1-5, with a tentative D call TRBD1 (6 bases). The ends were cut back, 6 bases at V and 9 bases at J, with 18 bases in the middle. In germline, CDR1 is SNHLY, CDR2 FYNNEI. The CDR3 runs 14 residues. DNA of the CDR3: TGTGCCAGCAGGGTACAGGGCGGGTTGGGGCCCCAGCATTTT. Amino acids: CASRVQGGLGPQHF.

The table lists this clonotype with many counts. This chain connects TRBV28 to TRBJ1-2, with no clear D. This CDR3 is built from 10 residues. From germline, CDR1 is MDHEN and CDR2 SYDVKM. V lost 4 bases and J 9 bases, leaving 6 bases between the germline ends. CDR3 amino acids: CASSSGRYTF. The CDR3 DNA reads TGTGCCAGCAGTTCCGGGCGCTACACCTTC.

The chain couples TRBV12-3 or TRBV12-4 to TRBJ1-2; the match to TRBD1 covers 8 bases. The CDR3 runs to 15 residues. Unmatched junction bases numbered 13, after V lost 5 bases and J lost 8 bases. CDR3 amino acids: CASSRTRQGSMGYTF. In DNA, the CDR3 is TGTGCCAGCAGTAGGACGAGACAGGGGTCTATGGGCTACACCTTC.

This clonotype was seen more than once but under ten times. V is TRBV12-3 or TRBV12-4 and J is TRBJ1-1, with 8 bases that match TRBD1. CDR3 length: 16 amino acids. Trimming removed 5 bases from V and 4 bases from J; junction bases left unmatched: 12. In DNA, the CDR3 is TGTGCCAGCAGTCCCGGGACAGGTCGCTTCGGCACTGAAGCTTTCTTT. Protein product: CASSPGTGRFGTEAFF.

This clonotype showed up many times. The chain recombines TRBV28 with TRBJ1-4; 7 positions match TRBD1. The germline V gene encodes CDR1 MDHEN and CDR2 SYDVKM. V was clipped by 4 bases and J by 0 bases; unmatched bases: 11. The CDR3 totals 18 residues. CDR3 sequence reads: CASSWTGRMGTTNEKLFF. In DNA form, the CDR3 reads TGTGCCAGCAGTTGGACAGGACGAATGGGAACAACTAATGAAAAACTGTTTTTT. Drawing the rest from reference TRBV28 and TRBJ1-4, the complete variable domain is DVKVTQSSRYLVKRTGEKVFLECVQDMDHENMFWYRQDPGLGLRLIYFSYDVKMKEKGDIPEGYSVSREKKERFSLILESASTNQTSMYLCASSWTGRMGTTNEKLFFGSGTQLSVL.

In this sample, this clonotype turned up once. This CDR3 reads CASSMQNTAGTEAFF. The CDR3 coding sequence is TGTGCCAGTAGTATGCAGAATACTGCGGGCACTGAAGCTTTCTTT. The chain carries TRBV19 and TRBJ1-1; D not certain. This CDR3 is built from 15 residues. CDR1 LNHDA and CDR2 SQIVND come from the germline V gene (reference sequence). Trimming left V 3 bases short and J 4 bases short, with 15 bases between.

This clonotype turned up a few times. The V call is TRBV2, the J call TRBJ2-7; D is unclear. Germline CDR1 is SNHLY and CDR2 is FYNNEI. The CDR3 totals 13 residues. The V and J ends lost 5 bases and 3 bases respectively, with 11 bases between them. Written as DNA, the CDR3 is TGTGCCAGCAGTAGCGACTTATTCTACGAGCAGTACTTC. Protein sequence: CASSSDLFYEQYF. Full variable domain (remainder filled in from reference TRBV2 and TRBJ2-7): EPEVTQTPSHQVTQMGQEVILRCVPISNHLYFYWYRQILGQKVEFLVSFYNNEISEKSEIFDDQFSVERPDGSNFTLKIRSTKLEDSAMYFCASSSDLFYEQYFGPGTRLTVT.

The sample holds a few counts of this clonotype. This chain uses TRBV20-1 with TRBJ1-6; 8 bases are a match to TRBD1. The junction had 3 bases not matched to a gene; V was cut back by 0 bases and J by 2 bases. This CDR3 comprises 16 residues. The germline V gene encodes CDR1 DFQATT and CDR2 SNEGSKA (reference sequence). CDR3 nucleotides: TGCAGTGCTAGAGAGGGGGACAGGCCCTATAATTCACCCCTCCACTTT. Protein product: CSAREGDRPYNSPLHF.

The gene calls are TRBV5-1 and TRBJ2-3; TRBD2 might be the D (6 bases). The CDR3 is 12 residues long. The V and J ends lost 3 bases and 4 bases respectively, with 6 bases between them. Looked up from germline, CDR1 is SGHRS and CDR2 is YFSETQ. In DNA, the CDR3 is TGCGCCAGCAGCTCGGGAGCAGATACGCAGTATTTT. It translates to CASSSGADTQYF.

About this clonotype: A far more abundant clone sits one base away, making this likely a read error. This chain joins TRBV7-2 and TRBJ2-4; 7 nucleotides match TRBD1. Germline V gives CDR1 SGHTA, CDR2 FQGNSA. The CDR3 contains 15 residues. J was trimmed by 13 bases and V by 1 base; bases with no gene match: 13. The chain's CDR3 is CASSLVDRAQEAQYF. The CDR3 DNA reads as TGTGCCAGCAGCTTAGTCGACAGGGCGCAAGAGGCCCAGTACTTC.

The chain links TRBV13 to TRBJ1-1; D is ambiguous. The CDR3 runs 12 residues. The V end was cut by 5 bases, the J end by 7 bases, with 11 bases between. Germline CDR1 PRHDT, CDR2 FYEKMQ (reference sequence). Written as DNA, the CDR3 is TGTGCCAGCAGCCTCGGACTTTTTGAAGCTTTCTTT. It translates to CASSLGLFEAFF. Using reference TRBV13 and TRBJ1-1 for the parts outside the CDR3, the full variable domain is AAGVIQSPRHLIKEKRETATLKCYPIPRHDTVYWYQQGPGQDPQFLISFYEKMQSDKGSIPDRFSAQQFSDYHSELNMSSLELGDSALYFCASSLGLFEAFFGQGTRLTVV.